The entry below describes one TCR beta chain. Its antigen is undetermined. The assay was immunoSEQ multiplex PCR, and TCRdb's table has in-frame clones only and misses some. This table has about 160,000 clones, 80% to 90% appearing once. Trimming shortened V by 3 bases and J by 5 bases, and 10 bases separated the two germline ends. Germline V gives CDR1 SGHAT, CDR2 FQNNGV. The CDR3 runs to 13 residues. This record belongs to a study of lymphopenia after photon versus proton radiotherapy. Study-level findings and limits: In patients who died, overall survival fell as post-nadir TCR diversity dropped more. Under photons, naive T cells and diversity fell while effector/memory populations rose. Better survival with proton therapy was suggested as possible, not demonstrated. After the lymphocyte nadir, photon-treated repertoires showed oligoclonal expansion, especially of CD8+ Temra cells.

The J gene is TRBJ1-1, the V gene TRBV11-2, with D possibly being TRBD1 (5 bases). The receptor was derived from a man in his forties or fifties with gastric cancer. Specimen: peripheral blood, collected from a patient treated with photon-based radiotherapy. Here the CDR3 DNA reads TGTGCCAGCAGCTTGCAGGGAAATACTGAAGCTTTCTTT. It specifies CASSLQGNTEAFF.